This is a list of T cell receptor beta chains from one sample in a study of T cells in Graves' hyperthyroidism and ophthalmopathy. TCRdb independently ran MiXCR on the multiplex PCR reads; one entry per CDR3 protein. Counted here are around 300,000 distinct CDR3 sequences, around 19% occurring once; the ten biggest clones make up less than 40%. Sequences were obtained from blood. These receptors all stem from a man between 50 and 59 years old with Graves' ophthalmopathy. Both conserved end residues are part of each CDR3. The order of the fields is CDR3 protein, CDR3 DNA, J gene, clone size, D gene, CDR3 length, V gene. D genes are given only for firm matches. Rows give clone size only sometimes, using once, few, many, or a class for an expanded clone.

cdr3_aa: CASKPPNTGELFF
cdr3_nt: TGTGCCAGTAAACCGCCGAACACCGGGGAGCTGTTTTTT
j_call: TRBJ2-2
clone_size: NA
d_call: NA
cdr3_length: 13
v_call: TRBV19

cdr3_aa: CASSLVTGGGGTEAFF
cdr3_nt: TGTGCCAGCAGCTTAGTCACAGGGGGCGGAGGAACTGAAGCTTTCTTT
j_call: TRBJ1-1
clone_size: few
d_call: TRBD1
cdr3_length: 16
v_call: TRBV7-9

cdr3_aa: CASSSKRQGDQETQYF
cdr3_nt: TGTGCCAGCAGCTCGAAACGACAGGGAGACCAAGAGACCCAGTACTTC
j_call: TRBJ2-5
clone_size: many
d_call: TRBD1
cdr3_length: 16
v_call: TRBV13

cdr3_aa: CASSLSSSVPYNEQFF
cdr3_nt: TGTGCCAGCAGTTTATCGTCGAGCGTACCCTACAATGAGCAGTTCTTC
j_call: TRBJ2-1
clone_size: many
d_call: NA
cdr3_length: 16
v_call: TRBV28

cdr3_aa: CASSLGPPAGTQYF
cdr3_nt: TGTGCCAGCAGCTTGGGTCCTCCCGCAGGTACGCAGTATTTT
j_call: TRBJ2-3
clone_size: NA
d_call: NA
cdr3_length: 14
v_call: TRBV5-8

cdr3_aa: CAWSGSGYEKLFF
cdr3_nt: TGTGCCTGGAGTGGCTCAGGGTATGAAAAACTGTTTTTT
j_call: TRBJ1-4
clone_size: NA
d_call: NA
cdr3_length: 13
v_call: TRBV30

cdr3_aa: CASRHGLAGQETQYF
cdr3_nt: TGTGCCAGCAGACATGGACTAGCGGGGCAAGAGACCCAGTACTTC
j_call: TRBJ2-5
clone_size: NA
d_call: TRBD2
cdr3_length: 15
v_call: TRBV3-1

cdr3_aa: CASSDSTGAVANYGYTF
cdr3_nt: TGTGCCAGCAGTGATTCGACAGGGGCAGTAGCTAACTATGGCTACACCTTC
j_call: TRBJ1-2
clone_size: NA
d_call: TRBD1
cdr3_length: 17
v_call: TRBV6-1

cdr3_aa: CASSPSRGRSEKLFF
cdr3_nt: TGTGCCAGCAGCCCCTCCCGAGGGAGGAGTGAAAAACTGTTTTTT
j_call: TRBJ1-4
clone_size: few
d_call: NA
cdr3_length: 15
v_call: TRBV14

cdr3_aa: CAWGRDSGQYF
cdr3_nt: TGTGCCTGGGGCCGGGACAGCGGACAGTACTTC
j_call: TRBJ2-5
clone_size: NA
d_call: TRBD1
cdr3_length: 11
v_call: TRBV30

cdr3_aa: CASSPGTSGSIGELFF
cdr3_nt: TGTGCCAGCAGCCCAGGGACTAGCGGGAGTATCGGGGAGCTGTTTTTT
j_call: TRBJ2-2
clone_size: few
d_call: TRBD2
cdr3_length: 16
v_call: TRBV3-1

cdr3_aa: CASSLGVSTDTQYF
cdr3_nt: TGTGCCAGCAGCTTAGGCGTATCCACAGATACGCAGTATTTT
j_call: TRBJ2-3
clone_size: NA
d_call: NA
cdr3_length: 14
v_call: TRBV11-2

cdr3_aa: CSAGRNNQPQHF
cdr3_nt: TGCAGTGCCGGCCGTAACAATCAGCCCCAGCATTTT
j_call: TRBJ1-5
clone_size: NA
d_call: NA
cdr3_length: 12
v_call: TRBV20-1

cdr3_aa: CSARRAGRNQPQHF
cdr3_nt: TGCAGTGCTAGAAGGGCTGGCCGCAATCAGCCCCAGCATTTT
j_call: TRBJ1-5
clone_size: few
d_call: NA
cdr3_length: 14
v_call: TRBV20-1

cdr3_aa: CASSPWTTYNEQFF
cdr3_nt: TGCGCCAGCAGCCCCTGGACTACCTACAATGAGCAGTTCTTC
j_call: TRBJ2-1
clone_size: once
d_call: NA
cdr3_length: 14
v_call: TRBV5-1

cdr3_aa: CASSPSTPDQPQHF
cdr3_nt: TGTGCCAGCTCACCGTCGACACCGGATCAGCCCCAGCATTTT
j_call: TRBJ1-5
clone_size: few
d_call: NA
cdr3_length: 14
v_call: TRBV18

cdr3_aa: CASSTPGLAGTQETQYF
cdr3_nt: TGCGCCAGCAGCACCCCAGGACTAGCGGGAACCCAAGAGACCCAGTACTTC
j_call: TRBJ2-5
clone_size: few
d_call: TRBD2
cdr3_length: 17
v_call: TRBV5-1

cdr3_aa: CASSLESRGNTEAFF
cdr3_nt: TGTGCCAGCAGCTTAGAATCGAGGGGGAACACTGAAGCTTTCTTT
j_call: TRBJ1-1
clone_size: NA
d_call: NA
cdr3_length: 15
v_call: TRBV7-2

cdr3_aa: CASSLNPDLGVATGELFF
cdr3_nt: TGTGCCAGCAGTTTAAATCCTGATCTTGGGGTCGCCACCGGGGAGCTGTTTTTT
j_call: TRBJ2-2
clone_size: NA
d_call: NA
cdr3_length: 18
v_call: TRBV28

cdr3_aa: CASSSRETQYF
cdr3_nt: TGTGCCAGCAGTTCCAGGGAGACCCAGTACTTC
j_call: TRBJ2-5
clone_size: many
d_call: NA
cdr3_length: 11
v_call: TRBV6-2/TRBV6-3

cdr3_aa: CASSPHLPSGYYNEQFF
cdr3_nt: TGTGCCAGCAGCCCGCACCTTCCTAGCGGGTACTACAATGAGCAGTTCTTC
j_call: TRBJ2-1
clone_size: few
d_call: TRBD2
cdr3_length: 17
v_call: TRBV9

cdr3_aa: CAWSTRGGQPQHF
cdr3_nt: TGTGCCTGGAGTACCCGTGGGGGTCAGCCCCAGCATTTT
j_call: TRBJ1-5
clone_size: many
d_call: NA
cdr3_length: 13
v_call: TRBV30

cdr3_aa: CASSQLRTTEAFF
cdr3_nt: TGTGCCAGCAGCCAACTAAGGACCACTGAAGCTTTCTTT
j_call: TRBJ1-1
clone_size: many
d_call: NA
cdr3_length: 13
v_call: TRBV3-1

cdr3_aa: CATSDLSAGQATPYEQFF
cdr3_nt: TGTGCCACCAGTGATTTGAGCGCGGGACAGGCCACCCCCTATGAGCAGTTCTTC
j_call: TRBJ2-1
clone_size: NA
d_call: TRBD1
cdr3_length: 18
v_call: TRBV24-1

cdr3_aa: CASSTGTGFGYTF
cdr3_nt: TGTGCCAGCAGCACCGGGACAGGGTTTGGCTACACCTTC
j_call: TRBJ1-2
clone_size: many
d_call: TRBD1
cdr3_length: 13
v_call: TRBV28

cdr3_aa: CASSLVGGASTEAFF
cdr3_nt: TGTGCCAGCAGCTTAGTCGGAGGGGCCAGCACTGAAGCTTTCTTT
j_call: TRBJ1-1
clone_size: NA
d_call: NA
cdr3_length: 15
v_call: TRBV7-2

cdr3_aa: CASSALTGANVLTF
cdr3_nt: TGTGCCAGCAGTGCCCTTACTGGGGCCAACGTCCTGACTTTC
j_call: TRBJ2-6
clone_size: NA
d_call: NA
cdr3_length: 14
v_call: TRBV6-1

cdr3_aa: CASSNRSGQTYNSPLHF
cdr3_nt: TGTGCCAGCAGCAATCGAAGTGGACAGACATATAATTCACCCCTCCACTTT
j_call: TRBJ1-6
clone_size: many
d_call: NA
cdr3_length: 17
v_call: TRBV7-8

cdr3_aa: CASSQRWGDTQYF
cdr3_nt: TGTGCCAGCAGTCAAAGGTGGGGGGATACGCAGTATTTT
j_call: TRBJ2-3
clone_size: many
d_call: NA
cdr3_length: 13
v_call: TRBV7-9

cdr3_aa: CAFTDNYGYTF
cdr3_nt: TGTGCCTTCACGGATAACTATGGCTACACCTTC
j_call: TRBJ1-2
clone_size: NA
d_call: NA
cdr3_length: 11
v_call: TRBV30

cdr3_aa: CASSPDRASEAFF
cdr3_nt: TGTGCCAGCAGCCCCGACAGGGCGAGTGAAGCTTTCTTT
j_call: TRBJ1-1
clone_size: NA
d_call: TRBD1
cdr3_length: 13
v_call: TRBV3-1

cdr3_aa: CSAQPARGMNTEAFF
cdr3_nt: TGCAGTGCTCAACCCGCGAGGGGTATGAACACTGAAGCTTTCTTT
j_call: TRBJ1-1
clone_size: many
d_call: NA
cdr3_length: 15
v_call: TRBV20-1

cdr3_aa: CASLGGNEQYF
cdr3_nt: TGTGCCTCCCTTGGGGGAAACGAGCAGTACTTC
j_call: TRBJ2-7
clone_size: NA
d_call: NA
cdr3_length: 11
v_call: TRBV6-4

cdr3_aa: CAISAGANVLTF
cdr3_nt: TGTGCCATCAGTGCTGGGGCCAACGTCCTGACTTTC
j_call: TRBJ2-6
clone_size: few
d_call: NA
cdr3_length: 12
v_call: TRBV10-3

cdr3_aa: CSASTSADTQYF
cdr3_nt: TGCAGTGCTAGTACGTCGGCGGATACGCAGTATTTT
j_call: TRBJ2-3
clone_size: few
d_call: NA
cdr3_length: 12
v_call: TRBV20-1

cdr3_aa: CASSSYGAGGSTDTQYF
cdr3_nt: TGTGCCAGCAGCTCTTATGGCGCGGGAGGCAGCACAGATACGCAGTATTTT
j_call: TRBJ2-3
clone_size: many
d_call: TRBD2
cdr3_length: 17
v_call: TRBV11-1

cdr3_aa: CASSSVAGGMGDTQYF
cdr3_nt: TGCGCCAGCAGCAGTGTAGCGGGAGGGATGGGAGATACGCAGTATTTT
j_call: TRBJ2-3
clone_size: NA
d_call: TRBD2
cdr3_length: 16
v_call: TRBV5-1

cdr3_aa: CASSRTSGRAGNEQFF
cdr3_nt: TGTGCCAGCAGCCGGACTAGCGGGAGGGCCGGGAATGAGCAGTTCTTC
j_call: TRBJ2-1
clone_size: few
d_call: TRBD2
cdr3_length: 16
v_call: TRBV27

cdr3_aa: CATSDIGNRNHNEQFF
cdr3_nt: TGTGCCACCAGTGACATAGGGAACAGGAATCACAATGAGCAGTTCTTC
j_call: TRBJ2-1
clone_size: NA
d_call: NA
cdr3_length: 16
v_call: TRBV24-1

cdr3_aa: CSAREGKRASGETQYF
cdr3_nt: TGCAGTGCTAGGGAGGGGAAGCGGGCCTCAGGAGAGACCCAGTACTTC
j_call: TRBJ2-5
clone_size: few
d_call: NA
cdr3_length: 16
v_call: TRBV20-1

cdr3_aa: CASSFTGTGIGDEQFF
cdr3_nt: TGTGCCAGCAGCTTCACCGGGACAGGGATAGGCGATGAGCAGTTCTTC
j_call: TRBJ2-1
clone_size: many
d_call: TRBD1
cdr3_length: 16
v_call: TRBV7-8

cdr3_aa: CASSFGRELLNTEAFF
cdr3_nt: TGTGCCAGCAGTTTTGGCAGGGAGCTGTTGAACACTGAAGCTTTCTTT
j_call: TRBJ1-1
clone_size: many
d_call: NA
cdr3_length: 16
v_call: TRBV28

cdr3_aa: CASSTTSGRAVKQYF
cdr3_nt: TGTGCCAGCAGCACTACTAGCGGGAGGGCCGTGAAGCAGTATTTT
j_call: TRBJ2-3
clone_size: many
d_call: TRBD2
cdr3_length: 15
v_call: TRBV3-1

cdr3_aa: CASRTPGQGHSPLHF
cdr3_nt: TGTGCCAGCAGAACCCCGGGACAGGGACATTCACCCCTCCACTTT
j_call: TRBJ1-6
clone_size: few
d_call: TRBD1
cdr3_length: 15
v_call: TRBV27

cdr3_aa: CASSLRPAGGGSPLHF
cdr3_nt: TGTGCCAGCAGTTTAAGGCCTGCAGGGGGAGGCTCACCCCTCCACTTT
j_call: TRBJ1-6
clone_size: few
d_call: TRBD1
cdr3_length: 16
v_call: TRBV27

cdr3_aa: CASSHWAGEGTGELFF
cdr3_nt: TGTGCCAGCAGCCATTGGGCGGGAGAAGGTACCGGGGAGCTGTTTTTT
j_call: TRBJ2-2
clone_size: many
d_call: TRBD2
cdr3_length: 16
v_call: TRBV3-1

cdr3_aa: CASMGVAAEAFF
cdr3_nt: TGTGCCAGCATGGGGGTAGCGGCTGAAGCTTTCTTT
j_call: TRBJ1-1
clone_size: many
d_call: NA
cdr3_length: 12
v_call: TRBV6-1

cdr3_aa: CASSSSLNNYGYTF
cdr3_nt: TGTGCCAGCAGCTCCAGTCTAAATAACTATGGCTACACCTTC
j_call: TRBJ1-2
clone_size: few
d_call: NA
cdr3_length: 14
v_call: TRBV7-6

cdr3_aa: CASSQDEAGGRDQETQYF
cdr3_nt: TGTGCCAGCAGCCAAGATGAGGCGGGAGGAAGGGACCAAGAGACCCAGTACTTC
j_call: TRBJ2-5
clone_size: many
d_call: TRBD2
cdr3_length: 18
v_call: TRBV14

cdr3_aa: CASSSPGQLNTEAFF
cdr3_nt: TGTGCCAGCAGTTCTCCGGGACAGTTGAACACTGAAGCTTTCTTT
j_call: TRBJ1-1
clone_size: NA
d_call: TRBD1
cdr3_length: 15
v_call: TRBV12-3/TRBV12-4

cdr3_aa: CASRALAGTYEQYF
cdr3_nt: TGTGCCAGCAGGGCACTAGCGGGGACCTACGAGCAGTACTTC
j_call: TRBJ2-7
clone_size: NA
d_call: TRBD2
cdr3_length: 14
v_call: TRBV6-1

cdr3_aa: CASSPGESYNEQFF
cdr3_nt: TGTGCCAGCTCCCCCGGTGAGTCCTACAATGAGCAGTTCTTC
j_call: TRBJ2-1
clone_size: many
d_call: NA
cdr3_length: 14
v_call: TRBV18

cdr3_aa: CASSLNPHRGSGYTF
cdr3_nt: TGTGCCAGCAGCTTGAACCCTCACAGGGGGTCTGGCTACACCTTC
j_call: TRBJ1-2
clone_size: many
d_call: TRBD1
cdr3_length: 15
v_call: TRBV5-6

cdr3_aa: CANSFGWQQSSGNTIYF
cdr3_nt: TGTGCCAACAGCTTCGGGTGGCAGCAGAGCTCTGGAAACACCATATATTTT
j_call: TRBJ1-3
clone_size: NA
d_call: NA
cdr3_length: 17
v_call: TRBV3-1

cdr3_aa: CASSRPGFSILEQYF
cdr3_nt: TGTGCCAGCAGTCGGCCGGGATTCTCTATTCTCGAGCAGTACTTC
j_call: TRBJ2-7
clone_size: many
d_call: NA
cdr3_length: 15
v_call: TRBV12-3/TRBV12-4